This T cell receptor beta chain was obtained from a study of cytomegalovirus exposure and HLA in healthy donors. The study, taken as a whole, reports: In a later analysis, the majority of CMV-associated beta chains seemingly showed HLA restriction. Prior analysis indicated that the majority of TCR beta V segments exhibited productivity approximately 90% or approximately 30% of the time.

It was with 60 Vbeta and 13 Jbeta primers that the PCR ran. The protocol was immunoSEQ multiplex PCR, while the TCRdb copy is restricted to in-frame clones and leaves out a portion. Here the sample spans about 230,000 clones, around 89% being singletons. For this clone: Its specificity is not known.

The sequenced sample was PBMCs. The sequence was collected from a woman between 18 and 30 years old in good health and CMV-seronegative.

The CDR3 DNA is TGCGCCAGCAGCTCCCCACAGGGGTCGGGGACCCAGTACTTC. Its protein is CASSSPQGSGTQYF. The chain carries TRBV5-1 and TRBJ2-5, with TRBD1 identical over 7 bases. CDR1 SGHRS and CDR2 YFSETQ come from the germline V gene. There are 14 residues in the CDR3. J was trimmed by 7 bases and V by 3 bases; bases with no gene match: 9.